The rows below give T cell receptor beta chains drawn from one sample of a study of blood T cell repertoires in COVID-19. Only in-frame clones appear in the TCRdb table, and some are missing; sequencing was by immunoSEQ multiplex PCR. The sample lists roughly 250,000 clones; 87% were seen once. Sequencing was carried out using peripheral blood. The origin of the receptors is a man aged 55 to 70 who had recovered from COVID-19. Both conserved end residues are part of each CDR3. Each record gives: V gene, J gene, CDR3 length, D gene, clone size, CDR3 DNA, CDR3 protein. A D gene is named only where the DNA matches it firmly. Some rows mark clone size as missing; the rest say once, few, many or name a class of expanded clone.

V gene: TRBV30; J gene: TRBJ1-2; CDR3 length: 13; D gene: .; clone size: .; CDR3 DNA: TGTGCCTGGAGTGTTGGGCGAACCTATGGCTACACCTTC; CDR3 protein: CAWSVGRTYGYTF
V gene: TRBV2; J gene: TRBJ2-1; CDR3 length: 13; D gene: TRBD1; clone size: once; CDR3 DNA: TGTGCCAGCAGAGGGGACAGGTACAATGAGCAGTTCTTC; CDR3 protein: CASRGDRYNEQFF
V gene: TRBV19; J gene: TRBJ2-6; CDR3 length: 16; D gene: TRBD1; clone size: .; CDR3 DNA: TGTGCCAGTCGGGACAGGCTGTCCTCTGGGGCCAACGTCCTGACTTTC; CDR3 protein: CASRDRLSSGANVLTF
V gene: TRBV2; J gene: TRBJ2-5; CDR3 length: 16; D gene: TRBD2; clone size: .; CDR3 DNA: TGTGCCAGCAGTGAACTGCGACTAGCGGGGAAGGAGACCCAGTACTTC; CDR3 protein: CASSELRLAGKETQYF
V gene: TRBV19; J gene: TRBJ1-2; CDR3 length: 15; D gene: .; clone size: .; CDR3 DNA: TGTGCCAGTAGTCCGACAGCGAGAGCTAACTATGGCTACACCTTC; CDR3 protein: CASSPTARANYGYTF
V gene: TRBV9; J gene: TRBJ2-3; CDR3 length: 17; D gene: TRBD2; clone size: few; CDR3 DNA: TGTGCCAGCAGCGGACGAAGGACTAGCGGAGGGACAGATACGCAGTATTTT; CDR3 protein: CASSGRRTSGGTDTQYF
V gene: TRBV3-1/TRBV3-2; J gene: TRBJ2-1; CDR3 length: 16; D gene: .; clone size: .; CDR3 DNA: TGTGCCAGCAGCCAAGGGTTTCGGGGGGCTTACAATGAGCAGTTCTTC; CDR3 protein: CASSQGFRGAYNEQFF
V gene: TRBV7-9; J gene: TRBJ2-5; CDR3 length: 18; D gene: .; clone size: .; CDR3 DNA: TGTGCCAGCAGCCCCGGGGTATTTGGGGGGGCGAGCCAAGAGACCCAGTACTTC; CDR3 protein: CASSPGVFGGASQETQYF
V gene: TRBV19; J gene: TRBJ1-2; CDR3 length: 16; D gene: TRBD1; clone size: once; CDR3 DNA: TGTGCCAGTAGGACCGGGACAGGGGGCGCGCGTTTCGGCTACACCTTC; CDR3 protein: CASRTGTGGARFGYTF
V gene: TRBV27; J gene: TRBJ1-1; CDR3 length: 13; D gene: .; clone size: .; CDR3 DNA: TGTGCCAGCCTGGACACTATGATGACTGAAGCTTTCTTT; CDR3 protein: CASLDTMMTEAFF
V gene: TRBV14; J gene: TRBJ1-1; CDR3 length: 15; D gene: .; clone size: .; CDR3 DNA: TGTGCCAGCAGCCAAGATTTCGGGTACTCAAGTCGAGCTTTCTTT; CDR3 protein: CASSQDFGYSSRAFF
V gene: TRBV18; J gene: TRBJ1-5; CDR3 length: 14; D gene: .; clone size: .; CDR3 DNA: TGTGCCAGCTCACACGGCGACAGTCGCCAGCCCCAGCATTTT; CDR3 protein: CASSHGDSRQPQHF
V gene: TRBV27; J gene: TRBJ1-2; CDR3 length: 15; D gene: .; clone size: .; CDR3 DNA: TGTGCCAGCAGGAGGACAACGGCACCAAACTATGGCTACACCTTC; CDR3 protein: CASRRTTAPNYGYTF
V gene: TRBV19; J gene: TRBJ1-2; CDR3 length: 14; D gene: TRBD1; clone size: few; CDR3 DNA: TGTGCCAGTAGTATAGGACAGGGGAACTATGGCTACACCTTC; CDR3 protein: CASSIGQGNYGYTF
V gene: TRBV5-1; J gene: TRBJ2-1; CDR3 length: 17; D gene: TRBD1; clone size: .; CDR3 DNA: TGCGCCAGCACCCCAGGGGGCGCGCGTCCAATAGGCCATGAGCAGTTCTTC; CDR3 protein: CASTPGGARPIGHEQFF
V gene: TRBV12-3/TRBV12-4; J gene: TRBJ2-1; CDR3 length: 13; D gene: TRBD1; clone size: once; CDR3 DNA: TGTGCCAGCAGTGGGACAGGGGGAGATGAGCAGTTCTTC; CDR3 protein: CASSGTGGDEQFF
V gene: TRBV5-1; J gene: TRBJ1-2; CDR3 length: 13; D gene: .; clone size: .; CDR3 DNA: TGCGCCAGCAGCGGGGGCGAAAACTATGGCTACACCTTC; CDR3 protein: CASSGGENYGYTF
V gene: TRBV28; J gene: TRBJ2-7; CDR3 length: 16; D gene: .; clone size: .; CDR3 DNA: TGTGCCAGCAGGTCCGGGACAAATCCTCTAACCTACGAGCAGTACTTC; CDR3 protein: CASRSGTNPLTYEQYF
V gene: TRBV21-1; J gene: TRBJ1-6; CDR3 length: 14; D gene: .; clone size: .; CDR3 DNA: TGTGCCAAGGGACATAAACGGAATAATTCACCCCTCCACTTT; CDR3 protein: CAKGHKRNNSPLHF
V gene: TRBV5-4; J gene: TRBJ2-3; CDR3 length: 15; D gene: TRBD2; clone size: .; CDR3 DNA: TGTGCCAGCAGCCTGACTAGCGGGGGGGCAGATACGCAGTATTTT; CDR3 protein: CASSLTSGGADTQYF
V gene: TRBV11-2; J gene: TRBJ1-1; CDR3 length: 14; D gene: TRBD1; clone size: once; CDR3 DNA: TGTGCCAGCAGCTTGTCCAGGGGGCTCACTGAAGCTTTCTTT; CDR3 protein: CASSLSRGLTEAFF
V gene: TRBV9; J gene: TRBJ2-2; CDR3 length: 13; D gene: .; clone size: .; CDR3 DNA: TGTGCCAGCAGCGTAGGAGAGGCCGGGGAGCTGTTTTTT; CDR3 protein: CASSVGEAGELFF
V gene: TRBV7-8; J gene: TRBJ1-6; CDR3 length: 15; D gene: TRBD1; clone size: .; CDR3 DNA: TGTGCCAGCAGCTCGGACAGGTTTGGAAACTCACCCCTCCACTTT; CDR3 protein: CASSSDRFGNSPLHF
V gene: TRBV30; J gene: TRBJ1-6; CDR3 length: 14; D gene: .; clone size: .; CDR3 DNA: TGTGCCTGGAGTGGCCTGCAGAGAGGCTCACCCCTCCACTTT; CDR3 protein: CAWSGLQRGSPLHF
V gene: TRBV18; J gene: TRBJ1-2; CDR3 length: 14; D gene: .; clone size: .; CDR3 DNA: TGTGCCAGCTCACCACGGGAGGGAACTTATGGCTACACCTTC; CDR3 protein: CASSPREGTYGYTF
V gene: TRBV5-5; J gene: TRBJ2-1; CDR3 length: 15; D gene: TRBD2; clone size: .; CDR3 DNA: TGTGCCAGCAGCGAAGCAGCGGGGACCTACAATGAGCAGTTCTTC; CDR3 protein: CASSEAAGTYNEQFF
V gene: TRBV19; J gene: TRBJ2-3; CDR3 length: 13; D gene: TRBD1; clone size: .; CDR3 DNA: TGTGCCAGTTCAGGGGGCCTCACAGATACGCAGTATTTT; CDR3 protein: CASSGGLTDTQYF
V gene: TRBV7-2; J gene: TRBJ1-1; CDR3 length: 15; D gene: TRBD1; clone size: .; CDR3 DNA: TGTGCCAGCAGCCTCAGGGGGCGCGTGAACACTGAAGCTTTCTTT; CDR3 protein: CASSLRGRVNTEAFF
V gene: TRBV11-2; J gene: TRBJ2-3; CDR3 length: 16; D gene: TRBD2; clone size: .; CDR3 DNA: TGTGCCAGCAGATCAGGGACTAGCGGGCATACAGATACGCAGTATTTT; CDR3 protein: CASRSGTSGHTDTQYF
V gene: TRBV5-5; J gene: TRBJ1-1; CDR3 length: 13; D gene: .; clone size: .; CDR3 DNA: TGTGCCAGCAGCTTTTACAGAAACACTGAAGCTTTCTTT; CDR3 protein: CASSFYRNTEAFF
V gene: TRBV4-2; J gene: TRBJ2-2; CDR3 length: 17; D gene: TRBD2; clone size: once; CDR3 DNA: TGTGCCAGCAGCCAAGACCTAGCGGGGGGCGGCACCGGGGAGCTGTTTTTT; CDR3 protein: CASSQDLAGGGTGELFF
V gene: TRBV10-3; J gene: TRBJ1-1; CDR3 length: 13; D gene: .; clone size: .; CDR3 DNA: TGTGCCATCAGCCGTCAGTGGAACACTGAAGCTTTCTTT; CDR3 protein: CAISRQWNTEAFF
V gene: TRBV5-1; J gene: TRBJ1-5; CDR3 length: 15; D gene: .; clone size: .; CDR3 DNA: TGCGCCAGCAGCTTGCTTGCGGGCGCCGGTCAGCCCCAGCATTTT; CDR3 protein: CASSLLAGAGQPQHF
V gene: TRBV5-1; J gene: TRBJ2-3; CDR3 length: 13; D gene: .; clone size: .; CDR3 DNA: TGCGCCAGCAAGGTACAGAGCACAGATACGCAGTATTTT; CDR3 protein: CASKVQSTDTQYF
V gene: TRBV15; J gene: TRBJ2-3; CDR3 length: 14; D gene: .; clone size: .; CDR3 DNA: TGTGCCACCAGCAGAGGCGGGGGCACAGATACGCAGTATTTT; CDR3 protein: CATSRGGGTDTQYF
V gene: TRBV24-1; J gene: TRBJ2-3; CDR3 length: 15; D gene: TRBD1; clone size: .; CDR3 DNA: TGTGCCACCAGTGTAGGTACAGGGGCTACAGATACGCAGTATTTT; CDR3 protein: CATSVGTGATDTQYF
V gene: TRBV5-6; J gene: TRBJ1-6; CDR3 length: 17; D gene: TRBD1; clone size: once; CDR3 DNA: TGTGCCAGCAGCTCCTTACTCTCCACAGGGGTTAATTCACCCCTCCACTTT; CDR3 protein: CASSSLLSTGVNSPLHF
V gene: TRBV4-1; J gene: TRBJ2-3; CDR3 length: 17; D gene: TRBD2; clone size: .; CDR3 DNA: TGCGCCAGCAGCCATGGAAAGGGACTAGCGGGGGCAGATACGCAGTATTTT; CDR3 protein: CASSHGKGLAGADTQYF
V gene: TRBV21-1; J gene: TRBJ1-1; CDR3 length: 19; D gene: .; clone size: .; CDR3 DNA: TGTGCCAGCAGCAAAAGGGCCGACAGGGCGATAGTGAAGGACACTGAAGCTTTCTTT; CDR3 protein: CASSKRADRAIVKDTEAFF
V gene: TRBV4-2; J gene: TRBJ2-2; CDR3 length: 19; D gene: TRBD2; clone size: .; CDR3 DNA: TGTGCCAGCAGGGTATCGGGGACTAGCGGGGGGATTAACACCGGGGAGCTGTTTTTT; CDR3 protein: CASRVSGTSGGINTGELFF
V gene: TRBV2; J gene: TRBJ1-3; CDR3 length: 16; D gene: .; clone size: .; CDR3 DNA: TGTGCCAGCAGCTTCAGGGGCCTGATCTCTGGAAACACCATATATTTT; CDR3 protein: CASSFRGLISGNTIYF
V gene: TRBV7-2; J gene: TRBJ2-1; CDR3 length: 16; D gene: TRBD2; clone size: .; CDR3 DNA: TGTGCCAGCAGCTTATTTTCTAGCGGGGGGTACAATGAGCAGTTCTTC; CDR3 protein: CASSLFSSGGYNEQFF
V gene: TRBV13; J gene: TRBJ1-6; CDR3 length: 15; D gene: TRBD1; clone size: .; CDR3 DNA: TGTGCCAGCAGTTTCGCGACAGGGGTTAATTCACCCCTCCACTTT; CDR3 protein: CASSFATGVNSPLHF
V gene: TRBV6-2/TRBV6-3; J gene: TRBJ2-7; CDR3 length: 15; D gene: TRBD2; clone size: once; CDR3 DNA: TGTGCCAGCAGTAGGGGACTAGCGGGAACCTACGAGCAGTACTTC; CDR3 protein: CASSRGLAGTYEQYF
V gene: TRBV7-9; J gene: TRBJ1-2; CDR3 length: 15; D gene: .; clone size: .; CDR3 DNA: TGTGCCAGCAGCTTATATGGCGGGGCAAACTATGGCTACACCTTC; CDR3 protein: CASSLYGGANYGYTF
V gene: TRBV6-5; J gene: TRBJ1-5; CDR3 length: 15; D gene: .; clone size: .; CDR3 DNA: TGTGCCAGCAGGCAGGGTTCCTGGGGCAATCAGCCCCAGCATTTT; CDR3 protein: CASRQGSWGNQPQHF
V gene: TRBV28; J gene: TRBJ1-5; CDR3 length: 13; D gene: TRBD1; clone size: .; CDR3 DNA: TGTGCCAGCCGGGGACAGGGCTGGCAGCCCCAGCATTTT; CDR3 protein: CASRGQGWQPQHF
V gene: TRBV2; J gene: TRBJ1-5; CDR3 length: 15; D gene: TRBD1; clone size: .; CDR3 DNA: TGTGCCAGCAGCGGGGACAGGGGGATTTATCAGCCCCAGCATTTT; CDR3 protein: CASSGDRGIYQPQHF
V gene: TRBV6-5; J gene: TRBJ2-7; CDR3 length: 13; D gene: .; clone size: .; CDR3 DNA: TGTGCCAGCCGATCCCCCGGGGCCTACGAGCAGTACTTC; CDR3 protein: CASRSPGAYEQYF
V gene: TRBV3-1/TRBV3-2; J gene: TRBJ1-1; CDR3 length: 15; D gene: .; clone size: .; CDR3 DNA: TGTGCCAGCACCAGGAAGGGGGGGCGAGGTACTGAAGCTTTCTTT; CDR3 protein: CASTRKGGRGTEAFF
V gene: TRBV7-9; J gene: TRBJ1-2; CDR3 length: 14; D gene: .; clone size: .; CDR3 DNA: TGTGCCAGCAGCTTCGGGCAGGGAAAATATGGCTACACCTTC; CDR3 protein: CASSFGQGKYGYTF
V gene: TRBV6-4; J gene: TRBJ1-2; CDR3 length: 13; D gene: .; clone size: few; CDR3 DNA: TGTGCCAGCAGTGAGGAGGGTGTGGTGGGCTACACCTTC; CDR3 protein: CASSEEGVVGYTF